A single sample is the source of the 20 T cell receptor beta chains below, sequenced in a study of T cell responses to AZD1222 COVID-19 vaccine (dated by TCRdb to the early 2020s). Receptor amplification or capture employed the immunoSEQ multiplex PCR assay. The immuneACCESS repertoire file appears here via TCRdb, limited to in-frame rearrangements. These files lack a portion of the clones; in checked studies, under half of the deficit traces to unresolved V genes, and the cause of the others is not known. Recorded for this sample are nearly 110,000 clones; about nine tenths of them occurred a single time. Around 4.3% of the sample is taken by the ten largest. The label giving this sample's time point can be read as: baseline before first vaccination. Specimen: peripheral blood, collected on day 0 of AZD1222 vaccination. All receptors derive from an adult in good health.

V gene TRBV5-4 combines with J gene TRBJ1-5; possible D gene TRBD1, 5 bases. With 4 bases removed from V and 1 base from J, the gap between germline ends came to 12 bases. CDR1 is SGHNT, CDR2 YYREEE, per germline (reference sequence). This CDR3 is built from 15 residues. CDR3 amino acids: CASSEGWGSNQPQHF. DNA of the CDR3: TGTGCCAGCAGCGAGGGGTGGGGCAGCAATCAGCCCCAGCATTTT.

The chain uses TRBV5-1 and TRBJ2-3; D tentatively reads TRBD1 or TRBD2 (5 bases each). V lost 4 bases to trimming and J lost 4 bases, with 19 bases between them. The CDR3 spans 16 residues. Germline-derived CDR1 and CDR2 are SGHRS and YFSETQ. The CDR3 region is CASSGGASSGADTQYF. The CDR3, as DNA: TGCGCCAGCAGCGGGGGTGCAAGTTCGGGCGCAGATACGCAGTATTTT.

The gene calls are TRBV5-8 and TRBJ2-5, with a weak D call TRBD1 (5 bases). The ends were cut back, 0 bases at V and 2 bases at J, with 11 bases in the middle. This CDR3 comprises 15 residues. Germline V gives CDR1 SGHTS, CDR2 YDEGEE. The chain's CDR3 is CASSLEPDIQETQYF. The CDR3 region has the DNA TGTGCCAGCAGCTTGGAGCCGGACATACAAGAGACCCAGTACTTC. Using reference TRBV5-8 and TRBJ2-5 for the parts outside the CDR3, the full variable domain is EAGVTQSPTHLIKTRGQQATLRCSPISGHTSVYWYQQALGLGLQFLLWYDEGEERNRGNFPPRFSGRQFPNYSSELNVNALELEDSALYLCASSLEPDIQETQYFGPGTRLLVL.

This clone was recorded once. The chain joins TRBV19 to TRBJ1-2, with a possible D match to TRBD1 (6 bases). Trimming removed 1 base at V and 3 bases at J, with 12 bases between. The CDR3 extends over 15 amino acids. The V gene's germline CDR1 is LNHDA and CDR2 SQIVND (reference sequence). The CDR3 spells CASSIGTGTDYGYTF. In DNA, the CDR3 is TGTGCCAGTAGTATAGGTACAGGGACTGACTATGGCTACACCTTC.

This sequence joins TRBV7-9 and TRBJ2-1; TRBD2 agrees at 14 bases. The CDR3 runs 15 residues. With V trimmed by 5 bases and J by 6 bases, 3 bases remained unmatched. The germline gives CDR1 SEHNR, CDR2 FQNEAQ (reference sequence). CDR3 nucleotide sequence: TGTGCCAGCAGCATGGGGACTAGCGGGAGCAATGAGCAGTTCTTC. Its translation is CASSMGTSGSNEQFF. Using reference TRBV7-9 and TRBJ2-1 for the parts outside the CDR3, the full variable domain is DTGVSQNPRHKITKRGQNVTFRCDPISEHNRLYWYRQTLGQGPEFLTYFQNEAQLEKSRLLSDRFSAERPKGSFSTLEIQRTEQGDSAMYLCASSMGTSGSNEQFFGPGTRLTVL.

The rearrangement uses TRBV2 and TRBJ2-7, with D possibly being TRBD2 (5 bases). The CDR3 is 11 residues long. The V gene lost 6 bases and the J gene lost 9 bases, with 12 bases spanning the gap. Germline V gene sequence: CDR1 SNHLY, CDR2 FYNNEI. CDR3 loop: CASREKGVQYF. The CDR3 DNA follows: TGTGCCAGCAGGGAAAAGGGAGTGCAGTACTTC.

The sample holds a few counts of this clone. This chain uses TRBV6-4 with TRBJ2-7; TRBD2 matches 14 bases. Looked up from germline, CDR1 is MRHNA and CDR2 is SNTAGT. CDR3 length equals 18 residues. The junction had 7 bases not matched to a gene; V was cut back by 2 bases and J by 1 base. Here the CDR3 DNA reads TGTGCCAGCAGTGACCCCGGGACTAGCGGGAGTGGTTCCTACGAGCAGTACTTC. The encoded protein is CASSDPGTSGSGSYEQYF.

The CDR3 DNA sequence: TGCGCCAGCCGGGCCACAGAGTGGGATCAGCCCCAGCATTTT. It yields the protein CASRATEWDQPQHF. The J gene is TRBJ1-5, the V gene TRBV10-2; D not resolved. Trimming cost V 8 bases and J 5 bases, with 16 bases left between them. Germline CDR1 is WSHSY and CDR2 is SAAADI. The CDR3 is 14 residues long.

This chain joins TRBV3-1 (or the pseudogene TRBV3-2) and TRBJ1-4, with D possibly being TRBD1 (5 bases). Germline CDR1 LGHDT, CDR2 YNNKEL (reference sequence). V was pared by 8 bases and J by 8 bases, with 18 bases between. This CDR3 has 14 amino acids. The CDR3 loop is CASSVSHTGEKLFF. CDR3 nucleotide sequence: TGTGCCAGCTCAGTCAGCCACACAGGAGAAAAACTGTTTTTT.

V and J are TRBV6-2 or TRBV6-3 and TRBJ1-5, with a possible D match to TRBD1 (5 bases). The length of the CDR3 is 13 residues. The germline V gene encodes CDR1 MNHEY and CDR2 SVGEGT. The V and J ends lost 6 bases and 5 bases respectively, with 11 bases between them. The CDR3 region has the DNA TGTGCCAGCAGCCTTGACAGTTATCAGCCCCAGCATTTT. Translation: CASSLDSYQPQHF.

This clone came up once. This chain uses TRBV5-6 with TRBJ2-4; D unclear. The V gene's germline CDR1 is SGHDT and CDR2 YYEEEE. V was clipped by 1 base and J by 8 bases, with 13 bases between them. The CDR3 has 14 residues. CDR3 coding DNA: TGTGCCAGCAGCTTGACAAGGGAAGAGGACATTCAGTACTTC. Protein product: CASSLTREEDIQYF.

The chain links TRBV5-5 to TRBJ1-2; the D is unclear. V was trimmed by 1 base and J by 2 bases, leaving 12 bases between them. From germline, CDR1 is SGHKS and CDR2 YYEKEE (reference sequence). This CDR3 spans 15 amino acids. CDR3 bases: TGTGCCAGCAGCTTGAAGCCAGATGGAAACTATGGCTACACCTTC. Translating it yields CASSLKPDGNYGYTF.

This sequence joins TRBV10-1 and TRBJ2-7, with 9 bases fitting TRBD1. J gave up 6 bases and V 6 bases, and 15 bases lay outside the gene matches. This CDR3 region has 16 residues. The germline CDR1 and CDR2 sequences are WNHNN and SYGVQD (reference sequence). CDR3 in amino acids: CASSYVGDRASCEQYF. The CDR3 nucleotides are TGCGCCAGCAGCTACGTGGGGGACAGGGCAAGTTGCGAGCAGTACTTC.

This clone was seen more than once but under ten times. V is TRBV19 and J is TRBJ1-6, with D uncertain. Trimming cost V 3 bases and J 6 bases, with 9 bases left between them. CDR1 and CDR2 from the germline V gene are LNHDA and SQIVND (reference sequence). The CDR3 runs to 14 residues. The CDR3 nucleotides are TGTGCCAGTAGTATGGTACAGAGTAATTCACCCCTCCACTTT. Protein: CASSMVQSNSPLHF.

The V and J genes are TRBV18 and TRBJ1-6, with TRBD1 matching over 9 bases. The CDR3 length is 15 residues. V trimming: 3 bases; J trimming: 9 bases; junction bases outside the gene matches: 6. Germline CDR1 reads KGHSH; CDR2 reads LQKENI. CDR3 DNA: TGTGCCAGCTCACCGACGGACAGGGGATTTTCACCCCTCCACTTT. The encoded protein is CASSPTDRGFSPLHF.

The chain employs TRBV5-1 and TRBJ1-4; the D gene is possibly TRBD1 (5 bases). The CDR3 totals 17 residues. CDR1 and CDR2 (germline): SGHRS, YFSETQ. Trimming took off 0 bases at V and 1 base at J, with 13 bases between the two ends. This chain's CDR3 is CASSLVDSLGTNEKLFF. CDR3 in DNA: TGCGCCAGCAGCTTGGTCGACAGTCTTGGAACTAATGAAAAACTGTTTTTT.

V gene TRBV5-1 combines with J gene TRBJ2-7; possible D gene TRBD1, 6 bases. The CDR3 runs 14 residues. The germline gives CDR1 SGHRS, CDR2 YFSETQ. Deletions cut 4 bases from V and 4 bases from J, with 15 bases between. The CDR3 loop reads CASSPPRGGYEQYF. CDR3 nucleotide sequence: TGCGCCAGCAGCCCCCCCAGGGGCGGGTACGAGCAGTACTTC. The whole variable domain, filled in from reference TRBV5-1 and TRBJ2-7, reads KAGVTQTPRYLIKTRGQQVTLSCSPISGHRSVSWYQQTPGQGLQFLFEYFSETQRNKGNFPGRFSGRQFSNSRSEMNVSTLELGDSALYLCASSPPRGGYEQYFGPGTRLTVT.

This chain connects TRBV27 to TRBJ1-5; the match to TRBD1 covers 7 bases. Trimming cost V 4 bases and J 5 bases; bases outside gene matches: 14. CDR1 and CDR2 from the germline V gene are MNHEY and SMNVEV (reference sequence). The CDR3 has 17 residues. In DNA, the CDR3 is TGTGCCAGCAGTTCTAAGCTCGGGACAGTCCTCGATCAGCCCCAGCATTTT. Protein sequence: CASSSKLGTVLDQPQHF.

This clone was counted a single time. Distinct nucleotide sequences in the sample also encode this CDR3. The chain uses TRBV11-2 and TRBJ1-6; D is unclear. Trimming stripped 1 base from V and 5 bases from J, with 6 bases between. This CDR3 spans 14 amino acids. The germline V gene encodes CDR1 SGHAT and CDR2 FQNNGV. Here the CDR3 reads CASSLGLDNSPLHF. CDR3 sequence (DNA): TGTGCCAGCAGCTTAGGCCTAGATAATTCACCCCTCCACTTT.

Worth noting for this clone: Compared with germline, one end of the junction differs, possibly owing to a read error. The CDR3 DNA sequence: TGTGCCAGCAGCCAAGAGCTCCCGGGAGCAGGAGTGCAAAGCTTC. As protein: CASSQELPGAGVQSF. This rearrangement joins TRBV14 to TRBJ1-2; D unresolved. Germline-derived CDR1 and CDR2 are SGHDN and FVKESK. The CDR3 extends over 15 amino acids.